The 8 T cell receptor beta chains below all came from one sample that was sequenced in a study of shared clonotypes between healthy human individuals. Assay: immunoSEQ multiplex PCR; the TCRdb copy retains only in-frame clones and omits some. The sample records roughly 2,300,000 clones, about 90% being singletons. Specimen: naive CD4+ T cells from PBMCs. Subset indicated: CD45RA+ positively selected. Receptors originate from a man aged 18 to 29 in good health. Some clones in this sample may be carry-over from other donors' samples.

The rearrangement joins TRBV9 to TRBJ2-5; weak D call: TRBD2 (5 bases). CDR3 size: 14 residues. Germline V gene data show CDR1 as SGDLS and CDR2 as YYNGEE. V was pared by 3 bases and J by 6 bases, with 15 bases between. The CDR3 coding sequence is TGTGCCAGCAGCGCGGGGTTGATTAGCCAGACCCAGTACTTC. This encodes CASSAGLISQTQYF.

This clone showed up just a few times. The chain recombines TRBV28 with TRBJ1-1, with D possibly matching TRBD1 (6 bases). Trimming cost V 7 bases and J 5 bases, with 17 bases left between them. The CDR3 runs 14 residues. Germline CDR1 and CDR2: MDHEN and SYDVKM. In DNA, the CDR3 is TGTGCCAGCACCTATGGGGGGGCCCGAACTGAAGCTTTCTTT. Translation: CASTYGGARTEAFF.

The chain combines TRBV18 with TRBJ2-3, with D possibly TRBD2 on 5 matching bases. This CDR3 has 15 amino acids. The germline V and J ends were trimmed by 5 bases and 2 bases, with 14 bases remaining between them. In germline, CDR1 is KGHSH, CDR2 LQKENI. Here the CDR3 DNA reads TGTGCCAGCTCATCTACCGGGATAATCACAGATACGCAGTATTTT. This encodes CASSSTGIITDTQYF.

The chain links TRBV28 to TRBJ1-5; D gene ambiguous. Deletions cut 4 bases from V and 7 bases from J, with 17 bases between. Germline V gene lookup returns CDR1 MDHEN and CDR2 SYDVKM. CDR3 length: 15 residues. The CDR3, as DNA: TGTGCCAGCAGTTCGGCTAAAGGAGGTTCCCAGCCCCAGCATTTT. Its protein is CASSSAKGGSQPQHF. Full variable domain (remainder filled in from reference TRBV28 and TRBJ1-5): DVKVTQSSRYLVKRTGEKVFLECVQDMDHENMFWYRQDPGLGLRLIYFSYDVKMKEKGDIPEGYSVSREKKERFSLILESASTNQTSMYLCASSSAKGGSQPQHFGDGTRLSIL.

This chain connects TRBV5-4 to TRBJ2-1; 7 nucleotides align to TRBD2. Germline lookup yields CDR1 SGHNT and CDR2 YYREEE (reference sequence). The CDR3 has 15 residues. V lost 4 bases and J lost 4; bases outside the gene matches: 8. The CDR3 DNA reads TGTGCCAGCAGCCCTCCTAGTAGCGGGTACAATGAGCAGTTCTTC. Its translation is CASSPPSSGYNEQFF.

The V and J genes are TRBV19 and TRBJ1-1; D gene ambiguous. V lost 4 bases, J lost 3 bases, and 12 bases lay in between. The CDR3 is 14 residues long. The germline CDR1 and CDR2 sequences are LNHDA and SQIVND (reference sequence). CDR3 sequence (DNA): TGTGCCAGTAGTAGTCGGGCAGCAGACACTGAAGCTTTCTTT. The encoded protein is CASSSRAADTEAFF.

The V call is TRBV2, the J call TRBJ2-5, with 10 bases matching TRBD1. J was trimmed by 2 bases and V by 6 bases; bases with no gene match: 6. Per the germline V gene, CDR1 is SNHLY and CDR2 is FYNNEI. CDR3 length equals 15 residues. CDR3 nucleotides: TGTGCCAGCAGGCGACAGGGGGCCCCACAAGAGACCCAGTACTTC. Amino acids: CASRRQGAPQETQYF. Full variable domain (missing parts from reference TRBV2 and TRBJ2-5): EPEVTQTPSHQVTQMGQEVILRCVPISNHLYFYWYRQILGQKVEFLVSFYNNEISEKSEIFDDQFSVERPDGSNFTLKIRSTKLEDSAMYFCASRRQGAPQETQYFGPGTRLLVL.

This rearrangement joins TRBV7-7 to TRBJ2-2; weak D call: TRBD1 (6 bases). There are 14 residues in the CDR3. Germline V CDR1 and CDR2: SSHAT, FNYEAQ (reference sequence). Trimming removed 2 bases from V and 6 bases from J, with 10 bases in between. The CDR3 DNA reads as TGTGCCAGCAGCTTACGTTCAGGGGCCGGGGAGCTGTTTTTT. As protein: CASSLRSGAGELFF.